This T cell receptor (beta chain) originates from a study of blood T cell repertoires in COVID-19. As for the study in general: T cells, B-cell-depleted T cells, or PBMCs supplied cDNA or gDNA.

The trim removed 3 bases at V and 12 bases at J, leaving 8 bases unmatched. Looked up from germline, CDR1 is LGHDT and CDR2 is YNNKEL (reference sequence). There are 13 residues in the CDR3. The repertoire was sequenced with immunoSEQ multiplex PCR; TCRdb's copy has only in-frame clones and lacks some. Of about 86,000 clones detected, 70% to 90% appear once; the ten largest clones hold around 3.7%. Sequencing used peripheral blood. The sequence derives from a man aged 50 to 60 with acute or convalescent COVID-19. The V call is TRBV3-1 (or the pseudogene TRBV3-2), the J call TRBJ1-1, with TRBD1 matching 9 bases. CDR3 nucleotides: TGTGCCAGCAGCCAGGCGACAGGGGGTTTGACTTTCTTT. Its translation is CASSQATGGLTFF.